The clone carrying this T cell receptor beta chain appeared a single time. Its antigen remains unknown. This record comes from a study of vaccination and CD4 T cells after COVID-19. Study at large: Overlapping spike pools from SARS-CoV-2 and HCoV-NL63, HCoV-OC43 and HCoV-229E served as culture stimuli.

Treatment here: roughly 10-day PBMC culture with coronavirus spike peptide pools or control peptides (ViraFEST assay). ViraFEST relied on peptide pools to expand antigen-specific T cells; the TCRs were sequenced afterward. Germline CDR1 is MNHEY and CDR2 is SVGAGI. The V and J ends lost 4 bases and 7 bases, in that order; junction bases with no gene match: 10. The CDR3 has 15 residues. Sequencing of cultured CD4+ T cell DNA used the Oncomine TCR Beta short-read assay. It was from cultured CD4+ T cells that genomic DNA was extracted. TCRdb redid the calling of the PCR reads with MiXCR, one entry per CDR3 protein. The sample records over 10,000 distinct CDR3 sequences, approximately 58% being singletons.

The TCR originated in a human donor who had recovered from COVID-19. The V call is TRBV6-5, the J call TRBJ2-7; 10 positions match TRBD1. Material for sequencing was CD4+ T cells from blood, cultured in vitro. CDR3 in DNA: TGTGCCAGCAGTTCCACAGGGACAGGGGTTATGGAGCAGTACTTC. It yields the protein CASSSTGTGVMEQYF.